This passage covers 7 T cell receptor beta chains from one sample sequenced in a study of blood T cell repertoires in COVID-19. The data were produced by immunoSEQ multiplex PCR, yet TCRdb's version contains in-frame clones alone and is incomplete. The sample carries approximately 94,000 clones, approximately 90% recorded once. Sequencing used peripheral blood. The receptors stem from a man aged 50-59 years with active COVID-19.

The genes are TRBV6-6 and TRBJ1-4; D is uncertain. Between the trimmed V and J ends, which lost 2 bases and 8 bases, there was a span of 15 bases. Germline-derived CDR1 and CDR2 are MNHNY and SVGAGI (reference sequence). The CDR3 is 15 residues long. In nucleotides, the CDR3 is TGTGCCAGCAGTTACCTGTCACAGTCCTCGGAAAAACTGTTTTTT. This gives the protein CASSYLSQSSEKLFF.

This chain uses TRBV6-2 or TRBV6-3 with TRBJ2-1, with 10 bases aligning to TRBD2. With 2 bases clipped from V and 9 bases from J, the junction kept 7 bases outside the gene matches. The CDR3 loop spans 15 amino acids. CDR1 is MNHEY and CDR2 is SVGEGT in the germline V gene. CDR3 in amino acids: CASSYSGGARSEQFF. DNA of the CDR3: TGTGCCAGCAGTTACAGCGGGGGGGCTCGTAGTGAGCAGTTCTTC.

The V and J genes are TRBV2 and TRBJ2-3; TRBD2 might be the D (6 bases). V was pared by 5 bases and J by 0 bases, with 12 bases between. Germline V gene data show CDR1 as SNHLY and CDR2 as FYNNEI. This CDR3 has 15 amino acids. Here the CDR3 reads CASSTGGTSTDTQYF. The CDR3 DNA sequence: TGTGCCAGCAGTACTGGAGGGACGAGCACAGATACGCAGTATTTT. Full variable domain (rest looked up from reference TRBV2 and TRBJ2-3): EPEVTQTPSHQVTQMGQEVILRCVPISNHLYFYWYRQILGQKVEFLVSFYNNEISEKSEIFDDQFSVERPDGSNFTLKIRSTKLEDSAMYFCASSTGGTSTDTQYFGPGTRLTVL.

This chain links TRBV6-5 with TRBJ2-5; 9 bases agree with TRBD2. The J segment lost 5 bases and the V segment lost 5 bases, leaving 9 bases of the junction unmatched. CDR3 length: 15 amino acids. The germline V gene has CDR1 MNHEY and CDR2 SVGAGI. The CDR3 DNA follows: TGTGCCAGCAGTACAGGAGCGGGGGGCGGCGAGACCCAGTACTTC. It encodes CASSTGAGGGETQYF.

The rearrangement joins TRBV7-8 to TRBJ1-2, with TRBD1 as a possible D gene (6 bases). This CDR3 region has 16 residues. Germline V gene sequence: CDR1 SGHVS, CDR2 FQNEAQ. V lost 3 bases and J lost 3, with 17 bases in between. Here the CDR3 DNA reads TGTGCCAGCAGCTTGGGTCGGGGCAGGGGAGACTATGGCTACACCTTC. It codes for CASSLGRGRGDYGYTF.

The V and J genes are TRBV19 and TRBJ1-4; D remains unclear. CDR3 length: 14 amino acids. Germline assignment: CDR1 LNHDA and CDR2 SQIVND (reference sequence). V dropped 5 bases and J dropped 8 bases, with 15 bases sitting between them. The chain's CDR3 is CASSAGSGEEKLFF. CDR3 bases: TGTGCCAGTAGTGCCGGGTCCGGCGAGGAAAAACTGTTTTTT.

The rearrangement joins TRBV19 to TRBJ2-2, with TRBD1 matching over 9 bases. The CDR3 has 14 amino acids. CDR1 is LNHDA and CDR2 is SQIVND in the germline V gene (reference sequence). V lost 5 bases, J lost 6 bases, and 4 bases stayed unmatched. The CDR3 loop is CASSARQGAGELFF. CDR3 nucleotides: TGTGCCAGTAGTGCAAGACAGGGGGCCGGGGAGCTGTTTTTT.